These T cell receptor beta chains were read from a single sample in a study of blood T cell repertoires in COVID-19. The assay was immunoSEQ multiplex PCR, and TCRdb's table has in-frame clones only and misses some. The sample carries about 210,000 clones, about nine tenths recorded once. The specimen sequenced was PBMCs or T cells enriched from blood (not recorded which). These receptors were collected from a man between 25 and 39 years old in a cohort exposed to, infected with or recovered from COVID-19 (not recorded which). Each CDR3 is given with its conserved first and last residue. D genes are given only for firm matches. Clone size is given for some rows only: seen once, a few or many times, or a class if the clone is expanded.

D | J | size | V | CDR3 | DNA
TRBD2 | TRBJ2-7 | - | TRBV4-1 | CASSQDKGVAGESYEQYF | TGCGCCAGCAGCCAAGATAAAGGGGTAGCGGGAGAGTCCTACGAGCAGTACTTC
TRBD1 | TRBJ2-1 | - | TRBV7-9 | CASSLEGAKEFF | TGTGCCAGCAGCTTAGAGGGGGCGAAGGAGTTCTTC
- | TRBJ2-1 | - | TRBV6-5 | CASSTRLNEQFF | TGTGCCAGCAGTACTAGGCTCAATGAGCAGTTCTTC
TRBD1 | TRBJ2-3 | - | TRBV9 | CASSVEDRDRDTQYF | TGTGCCAGCAGCGTAGAGGACAGGGACCGGGATACGCAGTATTTT
- | TRBJ1-1 | - | TRBV11-3 | CASSLDVDTEAFF | TGTGCCAGCAGCTTAGACGTCGACACTGAAGCTTTCTTT
- | TRBJ2-3 | - | TRBV21-1 | CASSAQQGLRDTQYF | TGTGCCAGCAGCGCACAACAGGGTTTGAGGGATACGCAGTATTTT
- | TRBJ2-5 | - | TRBV16 | CASSQSKQGQETQYF | TGTGCCAGCAGCCAAAGTAAGCAGGGGCAAGAGACCCAGTACTTC
- | TRBJ2-3 | - | TRBV7-9 | CASSLPEGASTDTQYF | TGTGCCAGCAGCTTACCAGAAGGGGCGTCAACAGATACGCAGTATTTT
- | TRBJ2-7 | - | TRBV5-1 | CASSFEGIYEQYF | TGCGCCAGCAGCTTCGAGGGAATTTACGAGCAGTACTTC
TRBD2 | TRBJ2-1 | - | TRBV27 | CASSFPGTSRGNEQFF | TGTGCCAGCAGTTTTCCCGGGACTAGTAGGGGCAATGAGCAGTTCTTC
- | TRBJ2-3 | few | TRBV5-1 | CASSLDSSYDTQYF | TGCGCCAGCAGCTTGGACAGTTCATATGATACGCAGTATTTT
TRBD1 | TRBJ1-6 | - | TRBV7-6 | CASSWGQSNSPLHF | TGTGCCAGCAGCTGGGGACAGAGTAATTCACCCCTCCACTTT
TRBD1 | TRBJ1-1 | - | TRBV29-1 | CSVTQGAGGTEAFF | TGCAGCGTGACCCAGGGGGCCGGTGGCACTGAAGCTTTCTTT
- | TRBJ1-1 | - | TRBV6-5 | CASRGGWDTEAFF | TGTGCCAGCAGAGGGGGATGGGACACTGAAGCTTTCTTT
TRBD1 | TRBJ2-4 | - | TRBV28 | CASSSMTGADIQYF | TGTGCCAGCAGTTCAATGACAGGGGCGGACATTCAGTACTTC
TRBD1 | TRBJ2-7 | - | TRBV7-6 | CASSLGGDRAVYEQYF | TGTGCCAGCAGCTTAGGTGGGGACAGGGCCGTGTACGAGCAGTACTTC
TRBD1 | TRBJ1-2 | - | TRBV6-5 | CASEQGDYGYTF | TGTGCCAGCGAACAGGGGGACTATGGCTACACCTTC
- | TRBJ2-5 | - | TRBV10-3 | CAISESVQKETQYF | TGTGCCATCAGTGAGTCGGTACAGAAAGAGACCCAGTACTTC
- | TRBJ2-7 | - | TRBV2 | CASTGDIPYEQYF | TGTGCCAGCACCGGGGACATTCCCTACGAGCAGTACTTC
TRBD2 | TRBJ2-7 | - | TRBV7-9 | CASSLYLAGVTYEQYF | TGTGCCAGCAGCCTTTACCTAGCGGGAGTCACCTACGAGCAGTACTTC
- | TRBJ1-2 | - | TRBV3-1/TRBV3-2 | CASSQDGAGNYGYTF | TGTGCCAGCAGCCAAGATGGGGCAGGTAACTATGGCTACACCTTC
- | TRBJ1-2 | - | TRBV28 | CAGVGASWNGYTF | TGTGCCGGGGTTGGGGCCTCGTGGAATGGCTACACCTTC
- | TRBJ1-1 | - | TRBV27 | CASSFTAGVTEAFF | TGTGCCAGCAGTTTTACGGCAGGGGTCACTGAAGCTTTCTTT
- | TRBJ2-2 | - | TRBV5-1 | CASSSGTGELFF | TGCGCCAGCAGCTCAGGCACCGGGGAGCTGTTTTTT
- | TRBJ2-7 | - | TRBV18 | CASSPGDEQYF | TGTGCCAGCTCACCCGGGGACGAGCAGTACTTC
- | TRBJ2-1 | - | TRBV19 | CASSILVRDNEQFF | TGTGCCAGTAGTATTCTAGTCAGGGACAATGAGCAGTTCTTC
TRBD1 | TRBJ1-1 | - | TRBV19 | CASSRRDRGTEAFF | TGTGCCAGTAGTAGAAGGGACAGGGGAACTGAAGCTTTCTTT
- | TRBJ1-4 | few | TRBV28 | CASSPGLRVGEKLFF | TGTGCCAGCAGTCCGGGTTTGAGAGTGGGTGAAAAACTGTTTTTT
- | TRBJ1-2 | - | TRBV28 | CASSFERNYGYTF | TGTGCCAGCAGTTTCGAGAGAAACTATGGCTACACCTTC
- | TRBJ2-7 | - | TRBV18 | CASSQDGSDYEQYF | TGTGCCAGCTCACAGGACGGGAGCGACTACGAGCAGTACTTC
- | TRBJ2-1 | few | TRBV9 | CASSAEKNNEQFF | TGTGCCAGCAGCGCCGAGAAAAACAATGAGCAGTTCTTC
- | TRBJ1-4 | - | TRBV24-1 | CATSDPGSGEKLFF | TGTGCCACCAGTGACCCTGGGAGTGGAGAAAAACTGTTTTTT
TRBD1 | TRBJ2-1 | - | TRBV13 | CASSRDSYNEQFF | TGTGCCAGCAGCCGGGACAGCTACAATGAGCAGTTCTTC
TRBD2 | TRBJ2-1 | once | TRBV7-8 | CASSIRVSGGRTYNEQFF | TGTGCCAGCAGCATCCGTGTGTCGGGAGGGCGCACCTACAATGAGCAGTTCTTC
- | TRBJ1-2 | - | TRBV3-1/TRBV3-2 | CASSHLGGQSYTF | TGTGCCAGCAGCCACCTCGGAGGCCAGAGCTACACCTTC
TRBD2 | TRBJ2-7 | - | TRBV29-1 | CSVLLREGYEQYF | TGCAGCGTTCTCCTGCGGGAGGGATACGAGCAGTACTTC
TRBD2 | TRBJ2-5 | - | TRBV27 | CASRSLRGGPESNTQYF | TGTGCCAGCAGGAGCTTAAGGGGAGGGCCCGAATCGAACACCCAGTACTTC
TRBD2 | TRBJ2-7 | once | TRBV28 | CASSWTSGAYEQYF | TGTGCCAGCAGTTGGACTAGCGGAGCCTACGAGCAGTACTTC
- | TRBJ2-4 | - | TRBV19 | CASSINSRITKNIQYF | TGTGCCAGTAGTATAAACAGCAGGATAACCAAAAACATTCAGTACTTC
TRBD2 | TRBJ2-3 | - | TRBV13 | CASSSHVSASGRESTDTQYF | TGTGCCAGCAGCTCCCACGTGTCGGCTAGCGGGAGGGAAAGCACAGATACGCAGTATTTT